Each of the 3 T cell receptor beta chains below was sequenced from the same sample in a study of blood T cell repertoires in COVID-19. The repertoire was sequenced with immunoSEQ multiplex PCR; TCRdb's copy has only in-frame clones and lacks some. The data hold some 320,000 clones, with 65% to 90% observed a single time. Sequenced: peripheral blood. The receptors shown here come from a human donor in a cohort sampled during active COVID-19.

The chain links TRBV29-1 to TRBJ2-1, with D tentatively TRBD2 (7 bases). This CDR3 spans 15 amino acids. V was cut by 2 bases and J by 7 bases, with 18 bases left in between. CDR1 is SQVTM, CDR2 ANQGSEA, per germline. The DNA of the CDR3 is TGCAGCGTTGAAAAGGGGGGGGGTTCCGGTAATGAGCAGTTCTTC. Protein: CSVEKGGGSGNEQFF.

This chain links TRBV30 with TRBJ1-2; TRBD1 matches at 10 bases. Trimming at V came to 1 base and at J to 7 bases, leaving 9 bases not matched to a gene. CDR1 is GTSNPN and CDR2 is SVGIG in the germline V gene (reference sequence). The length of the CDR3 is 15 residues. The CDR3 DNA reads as TGTGCCTGGAGTGCTATAGGGACAGGGGTTGGTGGCTACACCTTC. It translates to CAWSAIGTGVGGYTF.

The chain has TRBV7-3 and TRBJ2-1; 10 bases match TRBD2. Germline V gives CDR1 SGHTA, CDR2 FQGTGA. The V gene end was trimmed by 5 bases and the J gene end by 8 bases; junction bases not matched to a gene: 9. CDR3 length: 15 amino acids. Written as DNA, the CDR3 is TGTGCCAGCAGCGTTAGCGGGGGGACTTCCCATGAGCAGTTCTTC. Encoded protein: CASSVSGGTSHEQFF.